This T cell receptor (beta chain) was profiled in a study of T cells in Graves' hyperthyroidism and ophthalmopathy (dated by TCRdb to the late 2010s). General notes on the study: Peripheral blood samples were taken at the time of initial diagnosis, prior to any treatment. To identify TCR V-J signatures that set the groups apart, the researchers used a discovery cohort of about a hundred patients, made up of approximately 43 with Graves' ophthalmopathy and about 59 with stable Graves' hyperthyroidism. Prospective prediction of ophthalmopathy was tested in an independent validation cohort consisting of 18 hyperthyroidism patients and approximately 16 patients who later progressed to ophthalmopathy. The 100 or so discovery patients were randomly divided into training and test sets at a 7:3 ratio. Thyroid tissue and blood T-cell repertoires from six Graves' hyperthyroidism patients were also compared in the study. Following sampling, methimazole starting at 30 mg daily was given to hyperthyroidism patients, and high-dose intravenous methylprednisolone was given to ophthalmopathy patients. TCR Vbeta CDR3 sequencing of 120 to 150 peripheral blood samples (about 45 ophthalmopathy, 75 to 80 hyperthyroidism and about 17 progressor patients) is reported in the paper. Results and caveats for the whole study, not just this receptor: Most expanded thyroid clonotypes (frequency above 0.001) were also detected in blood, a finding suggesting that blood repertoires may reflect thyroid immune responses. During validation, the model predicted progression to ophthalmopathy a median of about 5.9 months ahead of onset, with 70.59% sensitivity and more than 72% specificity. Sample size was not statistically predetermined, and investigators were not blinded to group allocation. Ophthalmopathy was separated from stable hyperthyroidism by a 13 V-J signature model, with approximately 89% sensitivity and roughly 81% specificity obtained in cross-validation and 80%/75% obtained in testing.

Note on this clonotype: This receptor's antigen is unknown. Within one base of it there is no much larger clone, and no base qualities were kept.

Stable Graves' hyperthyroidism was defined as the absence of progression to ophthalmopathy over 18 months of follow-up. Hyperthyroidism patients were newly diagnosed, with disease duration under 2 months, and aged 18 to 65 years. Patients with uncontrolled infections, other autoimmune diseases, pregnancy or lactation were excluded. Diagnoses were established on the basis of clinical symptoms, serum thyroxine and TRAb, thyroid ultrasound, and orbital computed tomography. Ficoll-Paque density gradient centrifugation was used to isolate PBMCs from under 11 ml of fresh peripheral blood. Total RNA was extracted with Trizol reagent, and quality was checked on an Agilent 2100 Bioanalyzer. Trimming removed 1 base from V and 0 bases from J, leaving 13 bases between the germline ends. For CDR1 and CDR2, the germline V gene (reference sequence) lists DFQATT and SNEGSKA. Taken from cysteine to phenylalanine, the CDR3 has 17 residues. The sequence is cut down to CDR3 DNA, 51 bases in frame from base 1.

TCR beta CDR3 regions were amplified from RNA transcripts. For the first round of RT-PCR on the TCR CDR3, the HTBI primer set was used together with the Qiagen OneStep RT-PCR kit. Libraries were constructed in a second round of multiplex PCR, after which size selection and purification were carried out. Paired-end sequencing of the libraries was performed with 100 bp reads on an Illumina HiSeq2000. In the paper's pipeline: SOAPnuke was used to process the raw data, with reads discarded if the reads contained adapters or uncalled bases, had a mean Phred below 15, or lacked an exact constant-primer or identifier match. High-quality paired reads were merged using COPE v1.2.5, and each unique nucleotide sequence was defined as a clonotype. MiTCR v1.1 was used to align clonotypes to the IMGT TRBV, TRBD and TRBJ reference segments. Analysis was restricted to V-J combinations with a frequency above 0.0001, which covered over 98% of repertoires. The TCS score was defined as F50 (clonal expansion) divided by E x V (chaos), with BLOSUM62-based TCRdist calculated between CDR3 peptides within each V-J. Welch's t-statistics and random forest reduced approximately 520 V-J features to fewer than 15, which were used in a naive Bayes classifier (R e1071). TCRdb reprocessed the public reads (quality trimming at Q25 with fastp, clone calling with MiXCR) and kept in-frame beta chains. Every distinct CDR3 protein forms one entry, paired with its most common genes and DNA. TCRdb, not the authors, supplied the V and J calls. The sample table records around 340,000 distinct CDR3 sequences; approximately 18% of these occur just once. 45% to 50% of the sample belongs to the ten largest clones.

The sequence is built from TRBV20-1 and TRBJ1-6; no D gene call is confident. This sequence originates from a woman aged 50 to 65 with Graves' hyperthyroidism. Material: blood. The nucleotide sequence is TGCAGTGCTAGAGGGGCTGATAAGTCCTCCTATAATTCACCCCTCCACTTT. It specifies CSARGADKSSYNSPLHF.